This T cell receptor (beta chain) was sequenced in a study of CD8 T cells in Susac syndrome. J gave up 8 bases and V 6 bases, and 12 bases lay outside the gene matches. The CDR3 extends over 15 amino acids. Study-wide points: Maximal CD8+ clonal expansion in Susac was observed within TEMRA cells and among active patients.

Turning to this clonotype: Its antigen is not known.

An input of about 0.5 to 1 ug of RNA was subjected to reverse transcription using random hexamers. TCRdb re-derived calls from the immunoSEQ multiplex PCR reads in MiXCR, one entry per CDR3 protein. The data contain around 80,000 distinct CDR3 sequences, approximately 93% of them seen just once; the ten biggest clones take up less than 0.6%. Sequencing was carried out using CD8+ T cells from PBMCs. The receptor was derived from a human donor with Susac syndrome. The chain recombines TRBV12-3 or TRBV12-4 with TRBJ2-1; TRBD1 agrees at 8 bases. CDR3: CASSPDRGGIDEQFF. The DNA for the CDR3 is TGTGCCAGCAGCCCCGACAGGGGCGGTATCGATGAGCAGTTCTTC.